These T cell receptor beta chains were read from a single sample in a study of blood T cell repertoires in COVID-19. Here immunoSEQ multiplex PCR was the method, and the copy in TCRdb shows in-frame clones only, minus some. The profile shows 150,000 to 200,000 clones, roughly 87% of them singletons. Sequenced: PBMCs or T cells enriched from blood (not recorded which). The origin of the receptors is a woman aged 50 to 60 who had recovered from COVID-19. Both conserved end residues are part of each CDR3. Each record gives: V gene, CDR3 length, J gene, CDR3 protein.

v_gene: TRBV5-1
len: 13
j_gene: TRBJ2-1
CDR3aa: CASSEDIYNEQFF

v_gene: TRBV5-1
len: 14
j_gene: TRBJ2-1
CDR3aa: CASTSEGSYNEQFF

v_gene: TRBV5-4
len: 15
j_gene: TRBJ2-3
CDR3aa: CASSWGGADTDTQYF

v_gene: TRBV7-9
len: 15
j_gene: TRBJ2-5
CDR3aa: CASSLAGGNGETQYF

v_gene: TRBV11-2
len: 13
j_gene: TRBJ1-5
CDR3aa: CASSFQGSQPQHF

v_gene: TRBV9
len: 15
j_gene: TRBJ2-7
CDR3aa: CASSVTQREYDEQYF

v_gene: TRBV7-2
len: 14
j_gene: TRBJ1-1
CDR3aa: CASSLDRGNTEAFF

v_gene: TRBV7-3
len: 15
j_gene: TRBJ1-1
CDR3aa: CASSSRTGPNTEAFF

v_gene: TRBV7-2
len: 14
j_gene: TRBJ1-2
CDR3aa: CASSLNETPYGYTF

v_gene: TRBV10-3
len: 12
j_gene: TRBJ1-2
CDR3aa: CANPTGANGYTF

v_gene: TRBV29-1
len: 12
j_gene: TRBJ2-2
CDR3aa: CSATGATGELFF

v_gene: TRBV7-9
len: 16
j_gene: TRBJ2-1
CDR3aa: CASSSSSGRNYNEQFF

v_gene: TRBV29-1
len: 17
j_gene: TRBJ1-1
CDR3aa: CSVVRLDRDVRWTEAFF

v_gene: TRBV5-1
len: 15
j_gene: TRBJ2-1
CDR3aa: CASSLASGGYNEQFF

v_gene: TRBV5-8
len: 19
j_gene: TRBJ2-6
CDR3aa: CASSPRTSGRASGANVLTF

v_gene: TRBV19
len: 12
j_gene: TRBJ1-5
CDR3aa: CASNRGSQPQHF

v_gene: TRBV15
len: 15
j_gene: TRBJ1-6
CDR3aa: CATSREQGAYSPLHF

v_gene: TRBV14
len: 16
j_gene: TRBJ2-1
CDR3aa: CASSQRLAGAPHEQFF

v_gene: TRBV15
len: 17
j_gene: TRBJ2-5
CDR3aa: CATSRGGASGRQETQYF

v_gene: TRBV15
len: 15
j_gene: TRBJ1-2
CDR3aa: CATSRDQGVVEGYTF

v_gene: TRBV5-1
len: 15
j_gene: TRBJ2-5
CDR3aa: CASSLAPRDKETQYF

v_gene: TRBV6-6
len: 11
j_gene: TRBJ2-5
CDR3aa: CARKPGETQYF

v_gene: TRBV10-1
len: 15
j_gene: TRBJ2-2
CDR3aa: CASSDPSSDTGELFF

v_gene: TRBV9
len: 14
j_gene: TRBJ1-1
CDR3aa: CASSVGRAKDEAFF